This T cell receptor (beta chain) was sequenced in a study of blood T cell repertoires in COVID-19. The method was immunoSEQ multiplex PCR; TCRdb's version includes in-frame clones alone and lacks a portion of them. The sample contains 200,000 to 300,000 clones, 91% of which appear only once. Sequencing was carried out using peripheral blood. The clonotype comes from a person under 30 with COVID-19, enrolled during active disease.

Here the CDR3 DNA reads TGTGCAAGTCGCCCGGGACTGCTTGAAGCTTTCTTT. As protein: CASRPGLLEAFF. The chain is built from TRBV12-2 and TRBJ1-1. TRBV12-2 is an annotated pseudogene. The CDR3 is 12 amino acids.